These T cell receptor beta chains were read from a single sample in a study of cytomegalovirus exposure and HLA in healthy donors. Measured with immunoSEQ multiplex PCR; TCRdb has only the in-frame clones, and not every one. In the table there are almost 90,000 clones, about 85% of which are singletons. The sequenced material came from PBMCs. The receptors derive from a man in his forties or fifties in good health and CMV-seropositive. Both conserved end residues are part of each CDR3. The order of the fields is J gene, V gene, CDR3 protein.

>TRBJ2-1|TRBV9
CASSAGLAGYNEQFF
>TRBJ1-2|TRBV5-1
CASSFARTNYGYTF
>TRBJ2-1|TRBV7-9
CASSLTGYHNEQFF
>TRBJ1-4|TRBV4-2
CASSQDDRGRSNEKLFF
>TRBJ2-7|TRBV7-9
CASSRDSSSYEQYF
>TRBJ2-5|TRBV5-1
CASSYGTGSSQETQYF
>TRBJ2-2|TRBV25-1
CASRAQGYGTGELFF
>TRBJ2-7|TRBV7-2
CASSATGTTAYEQYF
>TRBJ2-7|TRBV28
CASSFLPGQAFSYEQYF
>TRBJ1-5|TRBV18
CASSPWDRGQDQPQHF
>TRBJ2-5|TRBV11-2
CASSFPSGTSGRVQETQYF
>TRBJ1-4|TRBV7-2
CASSLAGAGEKLFF
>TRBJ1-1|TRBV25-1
CASSPSRGLDEAFF
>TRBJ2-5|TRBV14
CASSQVRGQETQYF
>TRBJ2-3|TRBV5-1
CASSLARGTDTQYF
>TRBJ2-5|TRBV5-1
CASSLKGGETQYF
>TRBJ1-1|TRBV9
CASSEEIWNTEAFF
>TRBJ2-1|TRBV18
CASSPPGLAGVNEQFF
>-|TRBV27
CASSWGLAGGTYEQYF
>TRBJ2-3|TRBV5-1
CASSLAQGVADTQYF
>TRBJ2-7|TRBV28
CASGGSGTYEQYF
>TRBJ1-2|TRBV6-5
CASSSRTGDFGYTF
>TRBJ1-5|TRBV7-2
CASSSGQRIQPQHF
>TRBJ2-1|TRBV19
CASIGVTYNEQFF
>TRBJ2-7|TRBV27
CASSGTTRYEQYF
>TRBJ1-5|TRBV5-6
CASSLGGGTSNQPQHF
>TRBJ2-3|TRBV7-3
CAQPEFTDTQYF
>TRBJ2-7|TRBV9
CASSVEGRLDSYEQYF
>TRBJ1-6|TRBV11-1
CASSLSGDTAPLHF
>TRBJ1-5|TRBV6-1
CASTPGHLSNQPQHF
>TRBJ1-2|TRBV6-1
CASSEADGQIYGYTF
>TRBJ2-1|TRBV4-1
CASSQPGASGGADEQFF
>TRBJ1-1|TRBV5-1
CASSFLQMNTEAFF
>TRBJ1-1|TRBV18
CASSPGQANTEAFF
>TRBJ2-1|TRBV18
CASSQSRWRRGYNEQFF
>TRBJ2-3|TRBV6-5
CASSYSGGGPAGTQYF
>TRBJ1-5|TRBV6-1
CASTRDRWNNQPQHF
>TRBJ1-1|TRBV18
CASSFGGNTEAFF
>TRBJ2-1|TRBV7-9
CASSRLPADEQFF
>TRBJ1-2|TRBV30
CAWSTGGHILDYGYTF
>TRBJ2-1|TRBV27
CASAGGGSYNEQFF
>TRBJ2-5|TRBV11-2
CASTSSRGTQYF
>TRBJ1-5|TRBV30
CAWSPGQGSQSAQHF
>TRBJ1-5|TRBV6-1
CASSEARARNQPQHF
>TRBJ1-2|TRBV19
CASSLGSGQADNYGYTF
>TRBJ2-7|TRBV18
CASSPTRDRLSYEQYF
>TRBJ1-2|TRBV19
CASTPVGSRGYTF
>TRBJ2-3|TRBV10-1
CASSEDSSTDTQYF
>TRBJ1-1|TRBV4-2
CASSQIPGQKAFF
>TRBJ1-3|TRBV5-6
CASSKGHLTGNTIYF
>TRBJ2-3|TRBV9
CASSVASTDTQYF
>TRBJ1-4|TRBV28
CASRRQEGKLFF
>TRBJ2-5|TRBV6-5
CASRPQWAGETQYF
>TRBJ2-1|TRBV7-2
CASSSETSRRVNEQFF